This is a list of T cell receptor beta chains from one sample in a study of post-analysis software for immune sequencing data. TCRdb re-analysed the PCR reads in MiXCR, keeping a single row per CDR3 protein. The sample has fewer than 850,000 distinct CDR3 sequences, around 46% seen once. The sequenced material came from blood. These TCRs come from a girl under 18 with multiple sclerosis. CDR3s include the opening cysteine and the closing phenylalanine or tryptophan. A D gene is named only where the DNA matches it firmly. Part of the rows lack a size; the others show once, few, many or a class for expanded clones.

TGTGCTAGTGGTTTGGTACTTGAGTCCCCCGGTCGGGAAAAACTGTTTTTT,CASGLVLESPGREKLFF,NA,NA,TRBV12-5,TRBJ1-4
TGTGCCAGCAGTTCCCTTGGACAGGGTCAATACGAGCAGTACTTC,CASSSLGQGQYEQYF,TRBD1,once,TRBV27,TRBJ2-7
TGTGCCAGCAGCATGATCGGGAGACTAGCGGGAGCCCCGGACAATGAGCAGTTCTTC,CASSMIGRLAGAPDNEQFF,TRBD2,NA,TRBV13,TRBJ2-1
TGCAGTGCTAACGGACTAGCAGGGCTTATGAATGAGCAGTTCTTC,CSANGLAGLMNEQFF,TRBD2,many,TRBV20-1,TRBJ2-1
TGCGCCAGCAGTTTGGTGGGAGTTGAGAATGAGCAGTTCTTC,CASSLVGVENEQFF,NA,few,TRBV5-1,TRBJ2-1
TGCGCCAGCAGCCTACAGCGGACCCCCGGGGAGACCCAGTACTTC,CASSLQRTPGETQYF,NA,few,TRBV4-3,TRBJ2-5
TGTGCTAGTGGTTTGTTCAACAAGACAGGGTATTTGGCAAATGAGCAGTTCTTC,CASGLFNKTGYLANEQFF,TRBD1,few,TRBV12-5,TRBJ2-1
TGTGCCAGCAGCGCCCCTCGGACAGGTATCCCTGGGGCCAACGTCCTGACTTTC,CASSAPRTGIPGANVLTF,TRBD1,NA,TRBV9,TRBJ2-6
TGTGCCAGCAGCACCTACCCCGAAAGCAGGGGTGTGGATGAGCAGTTCTTC,CASSTYPESRGVDEQFF,NA,NA,TRBV7-9,TRBJ2-1
TGTGCCAGCACCCCTTGGGGGACCGAGAACTATGGCTACACCTTC,CASTPWGTENYGYTF,NA,few,TRBV6-1,TRBJ1-2
TGTGCCTGGGAGGTGGCTCCCTACGAGCAGTACTTC,CAWEVAPYEQYF,NA,NA,TRBV30,TRBJ2-7
TGCGCCAGCAGCCAAGGACCAGGGCCCGACTATGGCTACACCTTC,CASSQGPGPDYGYTF,NA,NA,TRBV4-1,TRBJ1-2
TGCAGCGTTGAAAAAGGGCGGGAGGCGGATGAGCAGTTCTTC,CSVEKGREADEQFF,TRBD2,NA,TRBV29-1,TRBJ2-1
TGTGCCAGCAAAGTAGGGGGGACCGGGGAGCTGTTTTTT,CASKVGGTGELFF,NA,NA,TRBV28,TRBJ2-2
TGCAGTGCTATCCGGACAGGGGGAGATACGCAGTATTTT,CSAIRTGGDTQYF,TRBD1,NA,TRBV20-1,TRBJ2-3
TGCAGTGCTAGAGTTCCCTCCTCCTATGGCTACACCTTC,CSARVPSSYGYTF,NA,NA,TRBV20-1,TRBJ1-2
TGTGCCTGGAGGCGTGGTGGGGAGGACACTGAAGCTTTCTTT,CAWRRGGEDTEAFF,NA,NA,TRBV30,TRBJ1-1
TGTGCCAGCAGCGTCGGACTAGGTGGGGAGACCCAGTACTTC,CASSVGLGGETQYF,TRBD2,NA,TRBV9,TRBJ2-5
TGTGCCAGCAGCCCCTCACTGGGGTCCTTGGGGGAGCAGTACTTC,CASSPSLGSLGEQYF,NA,NA,TRBV6-5,TRBJ2-5
TGTGCCAGCAGACTCGGCGGGGGCTCTGGGGCCAACGTCCTGACTTTC,CASRLGGGSGANVLTF,TRBD2,NA,TRBV6-1,TRBJ2-6
TGCAGTGCTAGGGAGCAGTACGGGTATGGCTACACCTTC,CSAREQYGYGYTF,NA,many,TRBV20-1,TRBJ1-2
TGTGCCAGCAGCCGGGACTTAAGGACGCCCGGAGAGACCCAGTACTTC,CASSRDLRTPGETQYF,NA,NA,TRBV5-5,TRBJ2-5
TGTGCCAGCAGCGTAGGTTGGGGGCCGGGGAATGAGCAGTTCTTC,CASSVGWGPGNEQFF,NA,NA,TRBV9,TRBJ2-1
TGTGCTAGTGGTTTGGGAAGCGACACAGATACGCAGTATTTT,CASGLGSDTDTQYF,NA,NA,TRBV12-5,TRBJ2-3
TGTGCCAGCAGGTCTACTAGCAGTTACAATGAGCAGTTCTTC,CASRSTSSYNEQFF,NA,NA,TRBV6-5,TRBJ2-1
TGTGCCAGCAGCTTACCAGGAGGTAGCACAGATACGCAGTATTTT,CASSLPGGSTDTQYF,NA,NA,TRBV7-6,TRBJ2-3
TGTGCCAGCAGCAACAACAGAGCGCAGGGCTACACCTTC,CASSNNRAQGYTF,NA,once,TRBV27,TRBJ1-2
TGTGCCACCAGTCGGACAGGGCGAACCCAGTACTTC,CATSRTGRTQYF,TRBD1,NA,TRBV24-1,TRBJ2-5
TGCGCCAGCAGCCAGGAACCGGGACTAGCCGACGAGCAGTACTTC,CASSQEPGLADEQYF,TRBD2,NA,TRBV4-3,TRBJ2-7